The 30 T cell receptor beta chains below come from one sample, sequenced in a study of human T cells and chemical hapten exposure. Each CDR3 protein gets one entry after TCRdb re-called the RACE reads with MiXCR. Here the sample spans around 120,000 distinct CDR3 sequences, 12% being singletons. Stated time point: patch test 1, 2 weeks after DPC sensitization. Treatment of the sample: therapeutic diphenylcyclopropenone sensitization with weekly scalp DPC. The sample here was whole blood, taken in connection with sensitization to the hapten diphenylcyclopropenone (DPC). Source of these receptors: a woman aged 45-65 years with alopecia areata. Some clones in this sample may be carry-over from other donors' samples.

This clonotype appeared many times. The rearrangement joins TRBV6-5 to TRBJ2-1; no clear D. From germline, CDR1 is MNHEY and CDR2 SVGAGI. Trimming pared 6 bases from V and 8 bases from J, leaving 11 bases between. This CDR3 comprises 12 residues. The CDR3 DNA follows: TGTGCCAGCAGCCCCTCGGTCTATGAGCAGTTCTTC. It is translated as CASSPSVYEQFF.

This clonotype was counted many times. This chain connects TRBV28 to TRBJ2-7, with D tentatively TRBD2 (5 bases). V was clipped by 6 bases and J by 10 bases, with 19 bases between them. The CDR3 is made up of 13 amino acids. Germline CDR1 MDHEN, CDR2 SYDVKM. For the CDR3, the DNA is TGTGCCAGCAGAATCCTCCGAGGGCCGGAACAGTACTTC. Translation gives CASRILRGPEQYF.

The genes are TRBV4-3 and TRBJ2-1, with 7 nucleotides matching TRBD2. V trimming: 1 base; J trimming: 3 bases; junction bases outside the gene matches: 6. Per germline, CDR1 LGHNA and CDR2 YSLEER. There are 16 residues in the CDR3. The CDR3 sequence: CASSQGTTSIYNEQFF. The CDR3 nucleotides are TGCGCCAGCAGCCAAGGTACGACTAGCATCTACAATGAGCAGTTCTTC.

In this sample, this clonotype turned up many times. This rearrangement joins TRBV7-9 to TRBJ2-1, with D possibly TRBD2 on 6 matching bases. Looked up from germline, CDR1 is SEHNR and CDR2 is FQNEAQ (reference sequence). Trimming removed 2 bases from V and 4 bases from J, with 15 bases in between. CDR3 size: 16 residues. CDR3 loop: CASSLYDLAQYNEQFF. The CDR3 DNA reads as TGTGCCAGCAGCTTATACGATCTAGCGCAATACAATGAGCAGTTCTTC.

This clonotype was seen at least ten times. The V and J genes are TRBV20-1 and TRBJ2-2; tentative D call: TRBD2 (6 bases). The V end was cut by 3 bases, the J end by 2 bases, with 16 bases between. Germline V CDR1 and CDR2: DFQATT, SNEGSKA (reference sequence). CDR3 length: 16 residues. The CDR3 sequence: CSARTGGATNTGELFF. CDR3 DNA sequence: TGCAGTGCTAGGACCGGGGGAGCAACAAACACCGGGGAGCTGTTTTTT.

This clonotype was seen repeatedly, ten times or more. This chain joins TRBV6-6 and TRBJ1-6; 9 nucleotides match TRBD1. CDR1 is MNHNY and CDR2 is SVGAGI in the germline V gene (reference sequence). The CDR3 runs to 15 residues. Trimming took 5 bases from V and 10 from J; bases not matched to a gene: 9. CDR3 amino acids: CASSEQGQGNSPLHF. The CDR3 DNA is TGTGCCAGCAGTGAACAGGGACAGGGCAACTCACCCCTCCACTTT.

The table lists this clonotype with a few counts. The J gene is TRBJ1-3, the V gene TRBV5-5; D not resolved. CDR1 and CDR2 from the germline V gene are SGHKS and YYEKEE (reference sequence). Trimming cost V 0 bases and J 2 bases, with 9 bases left between them. The CDR3 extends over 15 amino acids. CDR3 in amino acids: CASSLDVPTGNTIYF. The CDR3 bases are TGTGCCAGCAGCTTGGATGTTCCCACTGGAAACACCATATATTTT.

This clonotype was counted only a few times. The genes are TRBV7-8 and TRBJ1-4, with a tentative D call TRBD1 (6 bases). Germline V gene sequence: CDR1 SGHVS, CDR2 FQNEAQ. This CDR3 region has 16 residues. V was cut by 6 bases and J by 5 bases, with 19 bases left in between. CDR3 in DNA: TGTGCCAGCAGTCCCCTAAGGACAGCCGCCAATGAAAAACTGTTTTTT. This codes for CASSPLRTAANEKLFF. The variable domain in full, with the rest retrieved from reference TRBV7-8 and TRBJ1-4, is GAGVSQSPRYKVAKRGQDVALRCDPISGHVSLFWYQQALGQGPEFLTYFQNEAQLDKSGLPSDRFFAERPEGSVSTLKIQRTQQEDSAVYLCASSPLRTAANEKLFFGSGTQLSVL.

This clonotype was observed a single time. Here the CDR3 reads CASSFRGRANVLTF. CDR3 DNA sequence: TGTGCCAGCAGCTTTCGTGGCAGGGCCAACGTCCTGACTTTC. The rearrangement links TRBV7-2 to TRBJ2-6; D gene unclear. Germline values: CDR1 SGHTA, CDR2 FQGNSA. V lost 3 bases to trimming and J lost 5 bases, with 8 bases between them. The CDR3 runs to 14 residues.

In this sample, this clonotype turned up many times. The rearrangement joins TRBV7-9 to TRBJ1-2; no definite D call. The germline CDR1 and CDR2 sequences are SEHNR and FQNEAQ (reference sequence). The CDR3 has 11 residues. Trimming took off 4 bases at V and 4 bases at J, with 4 bases between the two ends. The CDR3 loop reads CASSSGYGYTF. CDR3 coding DNA: TGTGCCAGCAGCTCCGGCTATGGCTACACCTTC.

With respect to this clonotype: A much larger clone lies one base from this, so it may be a read error. V usage is TRBV20-1 and J usage is TRBJ2-7, with D tentatively TRBD2 (5 bases). The V end lost 1 base, the J end lost 5 bases, and 24 bases lay between the germline ends. The V gene's germline CDR1 is DFQATT and CDR2 SNEGSKA (reference sequence). CDR3 length: 17 amino acids. The CDR3 reads CSARVPVTRRCGHEQYF. In DNA, the CDR3 is TGCAGTGCTAGAGTCCCCGTTACCCGGCGGTGCGGGCACGAGCAGTACTTC.

This sequence joins TRBV29-1 and TRBJ1-1; D is unclear. The CDR3 sequence is 13 residues long. V lost 5 bases to trimming and J lost 0 bases, with 10 bases between them. Germline loops: CDR1 SQVTM, CDR2 ANQGSEA. CDR3 nucleotide sequence: TGCAGCGTTCAACAGTCCATGAACACTGAAGCTTTCTTT. Its translation: CSVQQSMNTEAFF.

In this sample, this clonotype turned up a few times. The CDR3: CASSLRWGNTEAFF. The CDR3 coding sequence is TGTGCCAGCAGCTTGCGGTGGGGTAACACTGAAGCTTTCTTT. V usage is TRBV5-5 and J usage is TRBJ1-1; D gene ambiguous. With 1 base removed from V and 2 bases from J, the gap between germline ends came to 9 bases. The CDR3 extends over 14 amino acids. Germline V CDR1 and CDR2: SGHKS, YYEKEE (reference sequence).

In its sample, this clonotype was seen many times. CDR3: CASSRQIAGSPLHF. CDR3 DNA: TGTGCCAGCAGCCGACAGATTGCGGGATCACCCCTCCACTTT. The V and J genes are TRBV7-2 and TRBJ1-6; D perhaps matches TRBD1 (5 bases). This CDR3 has 14 amino acids. The V gene lost 5 bases and the J gene lost 10 bases, with 15 bases spanning the gap. Germline CDR1 SGHTA, CDR2 FQGNSA. Filled out from reference TRBV7-2 and TRBJ1-6, the complete variable domain reads GAGVSQSPSNKVTEKGKDVELRCDPISGHTALYWYRQSLGQGLEFLIYFQGNSAPDKSGLPSDRFSAERTGGSVSTLTIQRTQQEDSAVYLCASSRQIAGSPLHFGNGTRLTVT.

At least ten counts were recorded for this clonotype. The chain joins TRBV20-1 to TRBJ2-7; TRBD1 matches at 7 bases. The CDR3 spans 14 residues. With 1 base clipped from V and 2 bases from J, the junction kept 5 bases outside the gene matches. Germline loops: CDR1 DFQATT, CDR2 SNEGSKA (reference sequence). The CDR3 loop reads CSARGFTGAYEQYF. CDR3 coding DNA: TGCAGTGCTAGAGGCTTTACAGGGGCCTACGAGCAGTACTTC.

The gene calls are TRBV5-6 and TRBJ2-4, with D unresolved. V dropped 0 bases and J dropped 0 bases, with 10 bases sitting between them. The CDR3 is 16 amino acids. CDR1 SGHDT and CDR2 YYEEEE come from the germline V gene. The CDR3 is CASSLGQLLAKNIQYF. CDR3 coding DNA: TGTGCCAGCAGCTTGGGGCAGCTTTTAGCCAAAAACATTCAGTACTTC.

The genes are TRBV7-2 and TRBJ1-4; D possibly corresponds to TRBD1 (5 bases). Between the trimmed V and J ends, which lost 2 bases and 5 bases, there was a span of 12 bases. Germline V CDR1 and CDR2: SGHTA, FQGNSA. This CDR3 region has 15 residues. The CDR3 nucleotides are TGTGCCAGCAGCTTACAGGGAGGTCAGAATGAAAAACTGTTTTTT. It encodes CASSLQGGQNEKLFF.

The chain has TRBV10-2 and TRBJ2-1; D is unresolved. Trimming pared 0 bases from V and 6 bases from J, leaving 0 bases between. The CDR3 has 11 residues. Germline CDR1 reads WSHSY; CDR2 reads SAAADI. CDR3 bases: TGCGCCAGCAGTGAGTCCAATGAGCAGTTCTTC. It is translated as CASSESNEQFF.

Concerning this clonotype: A junction end diverges from the germline sequence, so it may reflect a read error. The V call is TRBV9, the J call TRBJ2-4; 13 bases agree with TRBD2. CDR1 is SGDLS, CDR2 YYNGEE, per germline. This CDR3 has 17 residues. This chain's CDR3 is CASSADTRTSGGDSVFF. The DNA of the CDR3 is TGTGCCAGCAGCGCTGACACCCGGACTAGCGGGGGAGACTCAGTGTTCTTC.

This clonotype was picked up a small number of times. The chain uses TRBV20-1 and TRBJ1-5; D is perhaps TRBD1 (6 bases). This CDR3 is 16 amino acids long. V was trimmed by 2 bases and J by 5 bases, leaving 19 bases between them. CDR1 is DFQATT and CDR2 is SNEGSKA in the germline V gene (reference sequence). CDR3 residues: CSARKPTDSTDQPQHF. As DNA, the CDR3 is TGCAGTGCTAGAAAGCCTACGGACAGTACGGATCAGCCCCAGCATTTT.

This clonotype appeared a few times. The gene calls are TRBV3-1 and TRBJ2-7; no definite D call. Trimming stripped 0 bases from V and 4 bases from J, with 16 bases between. CDR3 length: 16 amino acids. Looked up from germline, CDR1 is LGHDT and CDR2 is YNNKEL (reference sequence). CDR3 in DNA: TGTGCCAGCAGCCAAGATTCGGTCGGTTCCTTTTACGAGCAGTACTTC. It specifies CASSQDSVGSFYEQYF.

This clonotype was counted ten times or more. V is TRBV20-1 and J is TRBJ1-6, with D tentatively TRBD1 (6 bases). The CDR3 loop spans 14 amino acids. CDR1 and CDR2 from the germline V gene are DFQATT and SNEGSKA (reference sequence). V was cut by 2 bases and J by 7 bases, with 12 bases left in between. CDR3 DNA sequence: TGCAGTGCTAGAAGCCGCCAGGGGAATTCACCCCTCCACTTT. Its protein product is CSARSRQGNSPLHF.

At least ten counts were recorded for this clonotype. V is TRBV24-1 and J is TRBJ1-5; perhaps TRBD1 as D (6 bases). V gave up 5 bases and J gave up 2 bases, with 9 bases separating them. The CDR3 has 14 residues. Germline-derived CDR1 and CDR2 are KGHDR and SFDVKD. The CDR3 region is CATSGGPGNQPQHF. The CDR3, as DNA: TGTGCCACCAGTGGGGGGCCAGGCAATCAGCCCCAGCATTTT.

The V gene is TRBV2, the J gene TRBJ1-4; D gene unclear. V was shortened by 3 bases and J by 0 bases, with 5 bases between the two germline ends. CDR1 is SNHLY, CDR2 FYNNEI, per germline. CDR3 length: 14 amino acids. The CDR3 is CASSEFATNEKLFF. The CDR3 DNA sequence: TGTGCCAGCAGTGAGTTCGCAACTAATGAAAAACTGTTTTTT.

The CDR3 DNA follows: TGCAGTGCTTCGGGGCAGACCAATCCCTACGAGCAGTACTTC. Protein product: CSASGQTNPYEQYF. The rearrangement uses TRBV20-1 and TRBJ2-7; D may correspond to TRBD1 or TRBD2 (5 bases each). V dropped 5 bases and J dropped 2 bases, with 16 bases sitting between them. Germline assignment: CDR1 DFQATT and CDR2 SNEGSKA (reference sequence). The CDR3 spans 14 residues.

The chain is built from TRBV29-1 and TRBJ2-7; no clear D gene. This CDR3 is built from 10 residues. V shed 6 bases and J shed 6 bases, with 9 bases lying between them. The V gene's germline CDR1 is SQVTM and CDR2 ANQGSEA. The CDR3: CSVYLVEQYF. CDR3 DNA: TGCAGCGTGTACTTGGTCGAGCAGTACTTC.

This rearrangement joins TRBV20-1 to TRBJ2-3, with D perhaps matching TRBD2 (7 bases). Trimming took 6 bases from V and 2 from J, leaving 9 bases between them. Germline assignment: CDR1 DFQATT and CDR2 SNEGSKA (reference sequence). The CDR3 loop spans 12 amino acids. CDR3 residues: CSAGGDTDTQYF. CDR3 coding DNA: TGCAGTGCAGGGGGGGACACAGATACGCAGTATTTT.

This clonotype was found many times. V gene TRBV21-1 combines with J gene TRBJ2-2; the DNA was not compared with TRBD1, the D call given in the table. TRBV21-1 is assigned pseudogene status. The CDR3 contains 15 residues. Here the CDR3 DNA reads TGTGCCGCAAAGGGGAAAAACAGGAACACCGGGGAGCTGTTTTTT. Translation gives CAAKGKNRNTGELFF.

This chain links TRBV4-1 with TRBJ1-1, with 8 bases fitting TRBD1. The CDR3 covers 16 residues. V trimming: 0 bases; J trimming: 5 bases; junction bases outside the gene matches: 8. The V gene's germline CDR1 is MGHRA and CDR2 YSYEKL. DNA for the CDR3: TGCGCCAGCAGCCAAGATCGGGGGACAGGTATAACTGAAGCTTTCTTT. Amino acids: CASSQDRGTGITEAFF.

This clonotype was picked up a small number of times. The CDR3 protein is CASSQGQLLEQYF. Here the CDR3 DNA reads TGTGCCAGCAGCCAAGGACAGCTCCTAGAGCAGTACTTC. The genes are TRBV3-1 and TRBJ2-7; possibly TRBD1 for D (5 bases). The germline gives CDR1 LGHDT, CDR2 YNNKEL (reference sequence). The CDR3 runs to 13 residues. Trimming shortened V by 1 base and J by 7 bases, and 11 bases separated the two germline ends.